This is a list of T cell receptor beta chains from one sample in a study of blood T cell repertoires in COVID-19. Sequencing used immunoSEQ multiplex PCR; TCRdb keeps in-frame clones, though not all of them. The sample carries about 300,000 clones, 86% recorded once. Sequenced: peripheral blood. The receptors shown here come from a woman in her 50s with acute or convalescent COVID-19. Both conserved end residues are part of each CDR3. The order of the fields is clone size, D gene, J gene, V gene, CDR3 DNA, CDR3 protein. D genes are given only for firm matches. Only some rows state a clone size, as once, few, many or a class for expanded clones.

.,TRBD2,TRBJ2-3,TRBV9,TGTGCCAGCAGGGGACTAGCGGTCACAGATACGCAGTATTTT,CASRGLAVTDTQYF
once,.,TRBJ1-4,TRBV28,TGTGCCAGCAGTTTCTCAGGGCAGATTAATGAAAAACTGTTTTTT,CASSFSGQINEKLFF
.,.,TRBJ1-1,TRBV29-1,TGCAGCGTCTCGGACGGGGGCACTGAAGCTTTCTTT,CSVSDGGTEAFF
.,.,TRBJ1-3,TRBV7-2,TGTGCCAGCAGCTTAGCTCGCTCTGGAAACACCATATATTTT,CASSLARSGNTIYF
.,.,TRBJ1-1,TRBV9,TGTGCCAGCAGCGGTCGGGGGGCTGTCGAAGCTTTCTTT,CASSGRGAVEAFF
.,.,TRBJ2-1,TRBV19,TGTGCCAGTAGTAGTCGAGCGCTAGCGATTACCTACAATGAGCAGTTCTTC,CASSSRALAITYNEQFF
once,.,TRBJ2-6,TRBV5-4,TGTGCCAGCAGCTTGGGTAGCGCTGGGGCCAACGTCCTGACTTTC,CASSLGSAGANVLTF
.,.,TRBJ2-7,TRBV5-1,TGCGCCAGCAGCCCCAGACAGGGAGGTTCCTACGAGCAGTACTTC,CASSPRQGGSYEQYF
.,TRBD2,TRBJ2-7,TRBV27,TGTGCCAGCAGTTCCCCCGGGACTAGCGGGAACTACGAGCAGTACTTC,CASSSPGTSGNYEQYF
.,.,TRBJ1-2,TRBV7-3,TGTGCCAGCAGCTTAACCCCGGAGCAGGGCCATAAGCTCTTC,CASSLTPEQGHKLF
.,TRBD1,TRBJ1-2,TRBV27,TGTGCCAGCAGTTTAACCGGCGGACAGGGGGTGAACTATGGCTACACCTTC,CASSLTGGQGVNYGYTF
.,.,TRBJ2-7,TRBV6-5,TGTGCCAGCCTAGGTCCCACCTACGAGCAGTACTTC,CASLGPTYEQYF
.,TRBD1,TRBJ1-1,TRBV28,TGTGCCAGCAGCCGACAGGGGTGGACTGAAGCTTTCTTT,CASSRQGWTEAFF
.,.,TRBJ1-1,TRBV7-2,TGTGCAAGCCGACTCAGCCCGAACACTGAAGCTTTCTTT,CASRLSPNTEAFF
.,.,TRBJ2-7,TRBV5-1,TGCGCCAGCAGCCCCCCGGTGGGCTGGGGGCGTTCTTATGAGCAGTACTTC,CASSPPVGWGRSYEQYF
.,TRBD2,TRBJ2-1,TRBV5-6,TGTGCCAGCAGCAGAAGCGGGGGGTACAATGAGCAGTTCTTC,CASSRSGGYNEQFF
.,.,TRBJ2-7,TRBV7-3,TGTGCCAGCAGCTTAGGGCCGAGTAGGACATTTAGCTTC,CASSLGPSRTFSF
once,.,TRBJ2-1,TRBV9,TGTGCCAGCCAGAAGAACTCCTACAATGAGCAGTTCTTC,CASQKNSYNEQFF
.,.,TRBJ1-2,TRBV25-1,TGTGCCAGCAGTGCCTTTTATGGCTACACCTTC,CASSAFYGYTF
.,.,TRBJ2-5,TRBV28,TGTGCCAGCACTGACCATAGCGGCCAAGAGACCCAGTACTTC,CASTDHSGQETQYF
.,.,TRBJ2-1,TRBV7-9,TGTGCCAGCAGCAGCGGACCGAGCTCCTACAATGAGCAGTTCTTC,CASSSGPSSYNEQFF
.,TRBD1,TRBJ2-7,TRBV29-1,TGCAGCGTTGGGACCGGGACAGGAGGCGAGCAGTACTTC,CSVGTGTGGEQYF
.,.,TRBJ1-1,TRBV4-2,TGTGCCAGCAGCCAAGAGAGGGGGACTGAAGCTTTCTTT,CASSQERGTEAFF
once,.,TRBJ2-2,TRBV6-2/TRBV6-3,TGTGCCAGCAGTTACTCCTGGGGCTGGGGCCTCCTCACCGGGGAGCTGTTTTTT,CASSYSWGWGLLTGELFF
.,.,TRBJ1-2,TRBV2,TGTGCCAGCAGAGACACCTACTATGGCTACACCTTC,CASRDTYYGYTF
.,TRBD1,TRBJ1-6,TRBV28,TGTGCCAGCAGTTTATTGGGGACAGGGGTTTCACCCCTCCACTTT,CASSLLGTGVSPLHF
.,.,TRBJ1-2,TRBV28,TGTGCCAGCAGTTTATACTACTATGGCTACACCTTC,CASSLYYYGYTF
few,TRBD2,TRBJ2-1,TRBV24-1,TGTGCCACCAGTGATTCCAGCCTGGGACTAGCCTACAATGAGCAGTTCTTC,CATSDSSLGLAYNEQFF
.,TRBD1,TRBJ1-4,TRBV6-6,TGTGCCAGCAGGGGCAGGGGGCTTGCTAATGAAAAACTGTTTTTT,CASRGRGLANEKLFF
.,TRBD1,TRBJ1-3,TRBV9,TGTGCCATCCACTTCGACAGGGGGGAAGGAAACACCATATATTTT,CAIHFDRGEGNTIYF
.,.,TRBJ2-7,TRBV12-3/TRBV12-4,TGTGCCAGCAGTAGCGATGAATCCTACGAGCAGTACTTC,CASSSDESYEQYF
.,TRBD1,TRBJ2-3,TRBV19,TGTGCCAGTACAACCCGGGACAGGGCTACAGATACGCAGTATTTT,CASTTRDRATDTQYF
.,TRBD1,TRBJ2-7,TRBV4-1,TGCGCCAGCAGCCAATATGACGGACAGGGTTTCTACGAGCAGTACTTC,CASSQYDGQGFYEQYF
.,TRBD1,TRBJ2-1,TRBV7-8,TGTGCCAGCAGCTTAGGACAGGGGGGAAGGAATGAGCAGTTCTTC,CASSLGQGGRNEQFF
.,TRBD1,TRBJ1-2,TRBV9,TGTGCCAGCAGCTCTCCGGGACAGGGAGTCGGGGGCTACACCTTC,CASSSPGQGVGGYTF
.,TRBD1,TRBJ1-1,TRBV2,TGTGCCAGCAGTGGGGACAGAAACACTGAAGCTTTCTTT,CASSGDRNTEAFF
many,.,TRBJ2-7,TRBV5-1,TGCGCCAGCAGCTTTGAGGGTTCGGACGAGCAGTACTTC,CASSFEGSDEQYF
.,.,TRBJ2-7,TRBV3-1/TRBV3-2,TGTGCCAGCAGCCATCTCGGGACAACCTACGAGCAGTACTTC,CASSHLGTTYEQYF
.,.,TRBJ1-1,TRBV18,TGTGCCAGCTCACCATTTCGAGCCAGGGAGGGATCACGGACTGAAGCTTTCTTT,CASSPFRAREGSRTEAFF
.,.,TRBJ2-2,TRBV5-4,TGTGCCAGCAGCTTCGAACTAGTGAACACCGGGGAGCTGTTTTTT,CASSFELVNTGELFF
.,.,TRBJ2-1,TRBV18,TGTGCCAGCTCACCACCGAATATGCGGGTTTCCAATGAGCAGTTCTTC,CASSPPNMRVSNEQFF
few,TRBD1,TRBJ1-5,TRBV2,TGTGCCAGCAGTGAAGCGCGACAGGGGAGTCAGCCCCAGCATTTT,CASSEARQGSQPQHF
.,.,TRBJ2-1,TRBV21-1,TGTGCCAGCAGCAAAGGGGGGAGGGTATCCTACAATGAGCAGTTCTTC,CASSKGGRVSYNEQFF
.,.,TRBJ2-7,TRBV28,TGTGCCAGCAAGGCAGGGTTGGAGCAGTACTTC,CASKAGLEQYF
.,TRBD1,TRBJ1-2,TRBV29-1,TGCAGCGTTGTAAGTCAGGGGGACTATGGCTACACCTTC,CSVVSQGDYGYTF
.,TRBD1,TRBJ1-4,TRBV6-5,TGTGCCAGCAGTCGAGAGGGACAGGGGAATGAAAAACTGTTTTTT,CASSREGQGNEKLFF
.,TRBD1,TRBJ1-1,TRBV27,TGTGCCAGCAGCTACGGGATGGACAGGGGGCCGACTGAAGCTTTCTTT,CASSYGMDRGPTEAFF
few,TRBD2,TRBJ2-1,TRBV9,TGTGCCAGCAGCGTACCCAGCGGGAGCGACAATGAGCAGTTCTTC,CASSVPSGSDNEQFF
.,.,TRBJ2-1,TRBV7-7,TGTGCTAGCAGCTTAGAGGTCGGGGCACAGGGGGGGAATGAGCAGTTCTTC,CASSLEVGAQGGNEQFF
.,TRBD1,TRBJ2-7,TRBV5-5,TGTGCCAGCAGCTTGGAAGGGACAGCCGCCTACGAGCAGTACTTC,CASSLEGTAAYEQYF
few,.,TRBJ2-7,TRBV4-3,TGCGCCAGCAGCCAACCCCCCCCCAAAGGCGGGGCGTACGAGCAGTACTTC,CASSQPPPKGGAYEQYF
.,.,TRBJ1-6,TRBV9,TGTGCCAGCAGCGTAGAAACAGAGAGTTTCTCCTATAATTCACCCCTCCACTTT,CASSVETESFSYNSPLHF